This T cell receptor beta chain was recorded in a study of CD8 T cells in ankylosing spondylitis. The study's findings and limits: Prior literature has documented some motif variants in synovial fluid and blood from reactive arthritis. One TCR beta motif, made up of roughly 8 highly homologous variants, appeared characteristic of ankylosing spondylitis blood. Relatively scarce in peripheral blood, disease-linked clones were CD8+. Reportedly, disease-linked clones are significantly enriched in ankylosing spondylitis patients' matched synovial fluid.

About this clonotype itself: The antigen is not known.

This CDR3 has 15 amino acids. The germline V and J ends were trimmed by 5 bases and 11 bases, with 23 bases remaining between them. TCRdb recomputed calls from the 5' RACE reads with MiXCR, one row per CDR3 protein. Among 150,000 to 200,000 distinct CDR3 sequences, under 35% were seen once, and the ten largest hold approximately 5.9%. The clonotype was recovered from a male donor with ankylosing spondylitis. Specimen: synovial fluid, either unsorted or a sorted T cell fraction (not recorded which). J is TRBJ2-3 and V is TRBV12-3 or TRBV12-4, with D perhaps being TRBD1 or TRBD2 (5 bases each). Here the CDR3 reads CASSPKSRPERGQYF. The DNA of the CDR3 is TGTGCCAGCAGTCCCAAGTCAAGACCAGAGAGGGGGCAGTATTTT.